The 6 T cell receptor beta chains given below trace back to one sample, sequenced in a study of regulatory T cells in long-lasting Graves disease. Building the TCR beta libraries relied on iRepertoire HTBI primers, and CDR3 regions underwent Arm-PCR. A single record per CDR3 protein comes from TCRdb applying MiXCR to the multiplex PCR reads. The sample has about 560,000 distinct CDR3 sequences; more than 15% are singletons. Documented time point: newly diagnosed GD, antithyroid drugs for less than 3 months. The authors made the TCR library using RNA they extracted from PBMCs. These same records also appear under a second study, on T cells in Graves' hyperthyroidism and ophthalmopathy.

The material was peripheral blood mononuclear cells (PBMCs), obtained at new diagnosis, from a patient treated with antithyroid drugs. These receptors originate from a man in his late teens or twenties with Graves disease.

The J gene is TRBJ1-3, the V gene TRBV2; the D is unclear. This CDR3 comprises 15 residues. The V and J ends lost 5 bases and 0 bases respectively, with 11 bases between them. Germline V gene data show CDR1 as SNHLY and CDR2 as FYNNEI. DNA for the CDR3: TGTGCCAGCAGTTATACGGGGAGCTCTGGAAACACCATATATTTT. As protein: CASSYTGSSGNTIYF.

CDR3 DNA sequence: TGTGCCAGCAGTCCGGGCATGGGGACGGGGGAGACCCAGTACTTC. Encoded protein: CASSPGMGTGETQYF. This rearrangement joins TRBV28 to TRBJ2-5; the D call may be TRBD1 or TRBD2 (5 bases each). Trimming removed 5 bases from V and 5 bases from J, with 18 bases in between. From germline, CDR1 is MDHEN and CDR2 SYDVKM. The CDR3 covers 15 residues.

This clonotype was found a few times. CDR3 nucleotide sequence: TGTGCCAGCGGAGGGAGGAGTCCGTACAATGAGCAGTTCTTC. This sequence encodes CASGGRSPYNEQFF. V usage is TRBV6-1 and J usage is TRBJ2-1; D is perhaps TRBD2 (6 bases). V was trimmed by 8 bases and J by 4 bases, leaving 15 bases between them. The CDR3 consists of 14 residues. The germline gives CDR1 MNHNS, CDR2 SASEGT.

The chain recombines TRBV9 with TRBJ2-4, with D possibly being TRBD1 or TRBD2 (6 bases each). The CDR3 runs 15 residues. V was trimmed by 0 bases and J by 2 bases, leaving 9 bases between them. Germline lookup yields CDR1 SGDLS and CDR2 YYNGEE. The CDR3 sequence: CASSVGGASKNIQYF. The CDR3 bases are TGTGCCAGCAGCGTAGGGGGGGCCTCCAAAAACATTCAGTACTTC.

This clonotype has at least ten counts. An end of the junction differs from the germline gene, which may be a read error. The chain links TRBV5-1 to TRBJ1-3; D is unclear. This CDR3 comprises 11 residues. CDR1 and CDR2 (germline): SGHRS, YFSETQ. The CDR3 region is CASSFGNTIYF. CDR3 sequence (DNA): TGTGCCAGCAGTTTCGGGAACACCATATATTTT.

This chain uses TRBV5-1 with TRBJ1-1, with 8 bases identical to TRBD1. The CDR3 spans 16 residues. Per the germline V gene, CDR1 is SGHRS and CDR2 is YFSETQ. J lost 0 bases, V lost 3 bases, and 7 bases had no gene match. The CDR3 DNA reads as TGCGCCAGCAGCTCGAGGCAGGGGGCTATGAACACTGAAGCTTTCTTT. The encoded protein is CASSSRQGAMNTEAFF. Combining the CDR3 with reference TRBV5-1 and TRBJ1-1 gives the whole variable domain KAGVTQTPRYLIKTRGQQVTLSCSPISGHRSVSWYQQTPGQGLQFLFEYFSETQRNKGNFPGRFSGRQFSNSRSEMNVSTLELGDSALYLCASSSRQGAMNTEAFFGQGTRLTVV.